The 28 T cell receptor beta chains presented below share a single source sample, sequenced in a study of control samples from healthy donors and cancer patients. Measured with immunoSEQ multiplex PCR; TCRdb has only the in-frame clones, and not every one. The sample contains about 200,000 clones, approximately 90% of which appear only once. The sequenced sample consisted of blood. The receptors were sampled from a man younger than 45 in good health.

The gene calls are TRBV27 and TRBJ2-6; TRBD1 matches at 10 bases. This CDR3 contains 18 residues. Germline V gene sequence: CDR1 MNHEY, CDR2 SMNVEV (reference sequence). J was trimmed by 0 bases and V by 1 base; bases with no gene match: 3. This CDR3 is CASSLFGTGDSGANVLTF. The CDR3 DNA is TGTGCCAGCAGTTTATTTGGGACAGGGGACTCTGGGGCCAACGTCCTGACTTTC.

The chain uses TRBV9 and TRBJ2-1; 7 bases align to TRBD2. Germline CDR1 is SGDLS and CDR2 is YYNGEE. The trim removed 2 bases at V and 7 bases at J, leaving 6 bases unmatched. CDR3 length equals 14 residues. The CDR3 reads CASSVRLAANEQFF. As DNA, the CDR3 is TGTGCCAGCAGCGTCCGTCTAGCGGCGAATGAGCAGTTCTTC.

This chain uses TRBV14 with TRBJ1-1; D is unclear. This CDR3 has 12 amino acids. CDR1 SGHDN and CDR2 FVKESK come from the germline V gene. Trimming took off 4 bases at V and 1 base at J, with 4 bases between the two ends. The CDR3 is CASSRKNTEAFF. The CDR3 DNA follows: TGTGCCAGCAGCCGAAAGAACACTGAAGCTTTCTTT.

This rearrangement joins TRBV13 to TRBJ1-4, with a possible D match to TRBD1 (5 bases). V was cut by 5 bases and J by 3 bases, with 19 bases left in between. The length of the CDR3 is 17 residues. Germline V gene data show CDR1 as PRHDT and CDR2 as FYEKMQ (reference sequence). CDR3 in DNA: TGTGCCAGCAGCCCCCCCCCGCCCCGAGGGGCTAATGAAAAACTGTTTTTT. Translating gives CASSPPPPRGANEKLFF.

The chain carries TRBV4-1 and TRBJ1-1; TRBD1 matches at 7 bases. The trim removed 4 bases at V and 7 bases at J, leaving 12 bases unmatched. This CDR3 region has 15 residues. In germline, CDR1 is MGHRA, CDR2 YSYEKL. CDR3 residues: CASSPARTGQFEAFF. The CDR3 DNA is TGCGCCAGCAGCCCAGCTAGGACAGGCCAGTTTGAAGCTTTCTTT.

This chain links TRBV3-1 (or the pseudogene TRBV3-2) with TRBJ1-2; tentatively, D is TRBD1 (5 bases). Germline CDR1 is LGHDT and CDR2 is YNNKEL (reference sequence). The CDR3 has 14 residues. Trimming took 1 base from V and 6 from J, leaving 12 bases between them. CDR3 in amino acids: CASSQVRGRDGYTF. The CDR3, as DNA: TGTGCCAGCAGCCAAGTGCGGGGACGGGATGGCTACACCTTC.

This sequence joins TRBV19 and TRBJ2-7; 8 nucleotides align to TRBD1. Unmatched junction bases numbered 2, after V lost 0 bases and J lost 4 bases. Germline loops: CDR1 LNHDA, CDR2 SQIVND (reference sequence). This CDR3 has 14 residues. The CDR3 region is CASSIDRGQYEQYF. The CDR3 region has the DNA TGTGCCAGTAGTATAGACAGGGGGCAATACGAGCAGTACTTC.

CDR3 in DNA: TGTGCCAGCAGACTTCGGGCTGATCAGCCCCAGCATTTT. Encoded protein: CASRLRADQPQHF. This chain connects TRBV28 to TRBJ1-5; no firm D call. Trimming cost V 6 bases and J 5 bases, with 11 bases left between them. The germline V gene has CDR1 MDHEN and CDR2 SYDVKM. The CDR3 covers 13 residues.

The rearrangement joins TRBV11-2 to TRBJ2-7, with TRBD2 identical over 11 bases. Germline V lookup: CDR1 SGHAT, CDR2 FQNNGV. V dropped 7 bases and J dropped 1; count of bases not matched to a gene: 12. This CDR3 is 17 amino acids long. This CDR3 reads CASTQGELAGGSYEQYF. The CDR3 DNA reads TGTGCCAGCACCCAGGGGGAGCTAGCGGGGGGTTCCTACGAGCAGTACTTC.

The genes are TRBV10-3 and TRBJ2-5; the match to TRBD1 covers 9 bases. Trimming took 0 bases from V and 11 from J; bases not matched to a gene: 7. Germline V lookup: CDR1 ENHRY, CDR2 SYGVKD. The CDR3 is 14 residues long. Here the CDR3 reads CAISESRDRDEQYF. CDR3 in DNA: TGTGCCATCAGTGAGTCCCGGGACAGGGATGAGCAGTACTTC.

The J gene is TRBJ2-7, the V gene TRBV12-3 or TRBV12-4; D not certain. This CDR3 is built from 13 residues. V was clipped by 5 bases and J by 0 bases, with 8 bases between them. CDR3 loop: CASSLRNSYEQYF. CDR3 DNA: TGTGCCAGCAGTCTTCGGAACTCCTACGAGCAGTACTTC.

The chain employs TRBV20-1 and TRBJ2-4, with 9 bases matching TRBD1. In germline, CDR1 is DFQATT, CDR2 SNEGSKA (reference sequence). V lost 3 bases to trimming and J lost 8 bases; unmatched junction nucleotides: 8. CDR3 length: 14 amino acids. CDR3 in amino acids: CSASPGQGYDIQYF. The CDR3 DNA reads as TGCAGTGCTAGTCCGGGACAGGGTTACGACATTCAGTACTTC.

V gene TRBV10-2 combines with J gene TRBJ2-3; D possibly corresponds to TRBD1 (6 bases). CDR3 length: 16 residues. Trimming took 8 bases from V and 3 from J, leaving 21 bases between them. The germline V gene has CDR1 WSHSY and CDR2 SAAADI. Here the CDR3 DNA reads TGCGCCAGCCATATCACAGGGATATCCGGAACAGATACGCAGTATTTT. This encodes CASHITGISGTDTQYF.

The chain links TRBV5-1 to TRBJ1-4; D call uncertain. Germline assignment: CDR1 SGHRS and CDR2 YFSETQ. This CDR3 has 15 residues. Between the trimmed V and J ends, which lost 0 bases and 0 bases, there was a span of 6 bases. CDR3 residues: CASSLAPSTNEKLFF. CDR3 in DNA: TGCGCCAGCAGCTTGGCACCGTCAACTAATGAAAAACTGTTTTTT.

This sequence joins TRBV28 and TRBJ1-5, with TRBD1 as a possible D gene (6 bases). The CDR3 loop spans 14 amino acids. V lost 7 bases, J lost 5 bases, and 15 bases lay in between. CDR1 is MDHEN and CDR2 is SYDVKM in the germline V gene. DNA for the CDR3: TGTGCCAGCACCCGGGGGGGCGGGTATCAGCCCCAGCATTTT. Its protein product is CASTRGGGYQPQHF.

A remark on this clone: An end of the junction differs from the germline gene, which may be a read error. The J gene is TRBJ2-3, the V gene TRBV7-9; 9 bases fit TRBD1. Germline loops: CDR1 SEHNR, CDR2 FQNEAQ (reference sequence). This CDR3 spans 16 amino acids. The CDR3 spells CASSSVSGTGRDNRDF. In DNA, the CDR3 is TGTGCCAGCAGCTCAGTTTCCGGGACAGGGAGAGATAATAGGGATTTT.

Comment on this clone: One end of the junction fails to match germline, which may point to a read error. V is TRBV6-1 and J is TRBJ2-7, with D perhaps being TRBD1 or TRBD2 (5 bases each). This CDR3 region has 14 residues. CDR1 is MNHNS and CDR2 is SASEGT in the germline V gene. This chain's CDR3 is CASSEGTSSYEQYF. The CDR3 DNA reads as TGTGCCAGCAGCGAAGGGACCTCCTCCTACGAGCAGTACTTC.

This chain links TRBV11-2 with TRBJ1-2; D ambiguous. Germline-derived CDR1 and CDR2 are SGHAT and FQNNGV. The CDR3 is made up of 15 amino acids. V lost 0 bases to trimming and J lost 7 bases, with 15 bases between them. CDR3 sequence (DNA): TGTGCCAGCAGCTTAGAGCTCTTTATAGGTGGTGGCTACACCTTC. Protein: CASSLELFIGGGYTF.

The chain has TRBV2 and TRBJ2-5, with TRBD2 identical over 12 bases. Germline CDR1 SNHLY, CDR2 FYNNEI. CDR3 length: 16 residues. The ends lost 6 bases at V and 7 bases at J; junction bases unmatched: 12. The CDR3 nucleotides are TGTGCCAGCAGAGCTCTACTAGCGGGGGGCCGTGGGACCCAGTACTTC. This gives the protein CASRALLAGGRGTQYF.

The V call is TRBV29-1, the J call TRBJ2-1; 9 nucleotides align to TRBD1. Germline trimming cut 7 bases from V and 4 bases from J; bases unmatched to any gene: 2. Per germline, CDR1 SQVTM and CDR2 ANQGSEA. The CDR3 is made up of 12 amino acids. DNA of the CDR3: TGCAGCGAAGGGACAGGGTACAATGAGCAGTTCTTC. It is translated as CSEGTGYNEQFF.

This clone came up a few times. The rearrangement uses TRBV4-2 and TRBJ2-1; no clear D. This CDR3 comprises 14 residues. Germline assignment: CDR1 LGHNA and CDR2 YNFKEQ. V shed 0 bases and J shed 4 bases, with 7 bases lying between them. CDR3 DNA sequence: TGTGCCAGCAGCCAAGATAGAGTGTACAATGAGCAGTTCTTC. Protein sequence: CASSQDRVYNEQFF.

The rearrangement links TRBV5-4 to TRBJ2-1, with unresolved D. Germline CDR1 SGHNT, CDR2 YYREEE (reference sequence). The V and J ends lost 0 bases and 5 bases respectively, with 9 bases between them. The CDR3 has 14 residues. The CDR3 sequence: CASSLEAPHNEQFF. The CDR3 DNA reads TGTGCCAGCAGCTTGGAGGCCCCACACAATGAGCAGTTCTTC.

V usage is TRBV30 and J usage is TRBJ2-4; no firm D call. CDR3 size: 15 residues. CDR1 GTSNPN and CDR2 SVGIG come from the germline V gene (reference sequence). The V end lost 5 bases, the J end lost 0 bases, and 14 bases lay between the germline ends. CDR3 region: CAWPAFPIAKNIQYF. For the CDR3, the DNA is TGTGCCTGGCCTGCGTTCCCCATAGCCAAAAACATTCAGTACTTC.

Comment on this clone: Compared with germline, one end of the junction differs, possibly owing to a read error. The chain joins TRBV12-3 or TRBV12-4 to TRBJ1-5; D not resolved. CDR3 size: 12 residues. CDR3 amino acids: CASSLVYQPQHF. CDR3 coding DNA: TGTGCCAGCAGCTTAGTTTATCAGCCCCAGCATTTT.

The rearrangement joins TRBV7-9 to TRBJ2-1; D gene uncertain. CDR1 is SEHNR and CDR2 is FQNEAQ in the germline V gene (reference sequence). CDR3 length equals 14 residues. V shed 6 bases and J shed 3 bases, with 12 bases lying between them. The CDR3 loop reads CASSSPGGYNEQFF. CDR3 sequence (DNA): TGTGCCAGCAGTTCTCCGGGCGGCTACAATGAGCAGTTCTTC.

The chain combines TRBV5-6 with TRBJ1-1; 7 nucleotides agree with TRBD1. Germline V lookup: CDR1 SGHDT, CDR2 YYEEEE. CDR3 size: 14 residues. V was pared by 4 bases and J by 3 bases, with 6 bases of the junction left unmatched. This CDR3 reads CASSPTGYDTEAFF. The CDR3 DNA reads TGTGCCAGCAGCCCGACAGGGTACGACACTGAAGCTTTCTTT. The full variable domain, rest sourced from reference TRBV5-6 and TRBJ1-1, is DAGVTQSPTHLIKTRGQQVTLRCSPKSGHDTVSWYQQALGQGPQFIFQYYEEEERQRGNFPDRFSGHQFPNYSSELNVNALLLGDSALYLCASSPTGYDTEAFFGQGTRLTVV.

The CDR3 DNA reads TGTGCCAGCAGTTACGGGACAGCCAGTCCGCCCCAGCATTTT. This encodes CASSYGTASPPQHF. This chain links TRBV6-6 with TRBJ1-5; 7 positions match TRBD1. Trimming removed 2 bases from V and 9 bases from J; junction bases left unmatched: 7. CDR1 and CDR2 from the germline V gene are MNHNY and SVGAGI (reference sequence). The length of the CDR3 is 14 residues.

J is TRBJ2-2 and V is TRBV27; D not certain. The germline V gene has CDR1 MNHEY and CDR2 SMNVEV (reference sequence). Trimming took off 2 bases at V and 1 base at J, with 8 bases between the two ends. CDR3 length: 15 residues. The CDR3 region is CASSLQVGNTGELFF. For the CDR3, the DNA is TGTGCCAGCAGTTTACAGGTTGGGAACACCGGGGAGCTGTTTTTT.